The 8 T cell receptor beta chains below were found in one sample sequenced in a study of radiation and T cells in renal cell carcinoma. Method: immunoSEQ multiplex PCR; TCRdb's copy keeps in-frame clones and lacks some. Found here are fewer than 200,000 clones, roughly nine tenths of them singletons; the top ten hold 11%. Time point described: blood 4 weeks post-SBRT, at nephrectomy. Treatment in this sample: 15 Gy SBRT to primary tumor, nephrectomy 4 weeks later. Sequencing used blood, obtained from a patient whose treatment included radiotherapy and nephrectomy. Receptors originate from a woman aged 45-65 years with renal cell carcinoma.

V and J are TRBV6-5 and TRBJ2-2, with 7 bases identical to TRBD1. After removal of 5 bases from V and 7 bases from J, the junction contained 1 base not matched to a gene. There are 12 residues in the CDR3. In germline, CDR1 is MNHEY, CDR2 SVGAGI. The CDR3 bases are TGTGCCAGCAGTGCAGGGGGCGGGGAGCTGTTTTTT. Translation gives CASSAGGGELFF.

The rearrangement joins TRBV7-9 to TRBJ2-2, with 10 bases identical to TRBD2. This CDR3 spans 16 amino acids. CDR1 and CDR2 (germline): SEHNR, FQNEAQ (reference sequence). The trim removed 3 bases at V and 4 bases at J, leaving 5 bases unmatched. The DNA of the CDR3 is TGTGCCAGCAGCTTCGAGCGGGGGGGTCCCACCGGGGAGCTGTTTTTT. This encodes CASSFERGGPTGELFF.

The rearrangement uses TRBV9 and TRBJ2-1, with 7 positions matching TRBD1. The length of the CDR3 is 15 residues. The junction had 7 bases not matched to a gene; V was cut back by 7 bases and J by 0 bases. CDR1 and CDR2 from the germline V gene are SGDLS and YYNGEE. CDR3 amino acids: CASGETGSSYNEQFF. The CDR3 DNA reads as TGTGCCAGCGGGGAGACAGGGAGCTCCTACAATGAGCAGTTCTTC. Full variable domain (remainder filled in from reference TRBV9 and TRBJ2-1): DSGVTQTPKHLITATGQRVTLRCSPRSGDLSVYWYQQSLDQGLQFLIQYYNGEERAKGNILERFSAQQFPDLHSELNLSSLELGDSALYFCASGETGSSYNEQFFGPGTRLTVL.

This chain joins TRBV4-3 and TRBJ1-2; TRBD1 is a possible D gene (5 bases). This CDR3 spans 15 amino acids. V lost 4 bases and J lost 2, with 14 bases in between. Looked up from germline, CDR1 is LGHNA and CDR2 is YSLEER. CDR3 DNA sequence: TGCGCCAGCAGCCGGTCTGACAGAGACAACTATGGCTACACCTTC. It translates to CASSRSDRDNYGYTF.

This clone has a single count. The chain joins TRBV6-5 to TRBJ2-7; D is perhaps TRBD1 (5 bases). V lost 0 bases and J lost 2, with 11 bases in between. Germline V gene sequence: CDR1 MNHEY, CDR2 SVGAGI. CDR3 length equals 15 residues. CDR3 sequence reads: CASSYSRGQTYEQYF. CDR3 coding DNA: TGTGCCAGCAGTTACTCTAGGGGTCAAACCTACGAGCAGTACTTC.

This chain uses TRBV14 with TRBJ1-6; D not certain. CDR1 and CDR2 from the germline V gene are SGHDN and FVKESK. CDR3 length equals 15 residues. V lost 4 bases to trimming and J lost 0 bases, with 7 bases between them. This CDR3 reads CASSRHYSYNSPLHF. In DNA, the CDR3 is TGTGCCAGCAGCCGTCACTACTCCTATAATTCACCCCTCCACTTT.

The V gene is TRBV6-5, the J gene TRBJ1-3, with D possibly TRBD1 on 5 matching bases. Trimming shortened V by 5 bases and J by 0 bases, and 11 bases separated the two germline ends. The CDR3 is 15 residues long. CDR1 is MNHEY, CDR2 SVGAGI, per germline. The CDR3 DNA reads TGTGCCAGCAGTGTGACAGACCTCTCTGGAAACACCATATATTTT. Protein sequence: CASSVTDLSGNTIYF.

The gene calls are TRBV9 and TRBJ1-1; D unresolved. Per the germline V gene, CDR1 is SGDLS and CDR2 is YYNGEE. Trimming pared 1 base from V and 1 base from J, leaving 5 bases between. The length of the CDR3 is 13 residues. DNA for the CDR3: TGTGCCAGCAGCGTATTCAAGAACACTGAAGCTTTCTTT. As protein: CASSVFKNTEAFF.